This TCR beta chain was recorded in a study of cytomegalovirus exposure and HLA in healthy donors. Study-wide context: The 120 validation repertoires were produced on the same platform as the 720 or so repertoires of the first cohort. This was reported in a later analysis. Study-level points and caveats: Rare sequences made up most TCRs, while some public TCRs were found in many donors.

The table lists this clone with a few counts. What it binds is not known. The table came from immunoSEQ multiplex PCR; TCRdb's copy has only in-frame clones and leaves some out. Of some 110,000 clones in the sample, roughly nine tenths were seen once. There are 17 residues in the CDR3. V lost 4 bases to trimming and J lost 4 bases; unmatched junction nucleotides: 7. The germline CDR1 and CDR2 sequences are SEHNR and FQNEAQ (reference sequence). The sequence was collected from a man between 18 and 35 years old in good health and CMV-seropositive. The sequencing input was PBMCs. V is TRBV7-9 and J is TRBJ2-5, with TRBD2 matching over 15 bases. Here the CDR3 DNA reads TGTGCCAGCAGCTCAGGACTAGCGGGGGGGCCGGGAGAGACCCAGTACTTC. It is translated as CASSSGLAGGPGETQYF.